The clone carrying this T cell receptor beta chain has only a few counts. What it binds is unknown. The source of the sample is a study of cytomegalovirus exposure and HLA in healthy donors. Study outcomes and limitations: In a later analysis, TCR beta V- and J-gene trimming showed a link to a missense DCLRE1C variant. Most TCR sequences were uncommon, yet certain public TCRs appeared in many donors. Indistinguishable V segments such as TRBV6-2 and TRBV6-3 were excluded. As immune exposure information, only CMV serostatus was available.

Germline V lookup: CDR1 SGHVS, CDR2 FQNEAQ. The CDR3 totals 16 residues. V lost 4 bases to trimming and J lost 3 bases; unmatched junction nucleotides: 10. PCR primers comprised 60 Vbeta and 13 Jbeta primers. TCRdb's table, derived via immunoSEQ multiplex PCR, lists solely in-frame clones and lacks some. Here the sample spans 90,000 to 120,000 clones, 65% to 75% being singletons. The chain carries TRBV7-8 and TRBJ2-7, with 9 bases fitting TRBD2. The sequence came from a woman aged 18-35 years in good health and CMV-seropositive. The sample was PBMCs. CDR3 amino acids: CASSSLAGMGFYEQYF. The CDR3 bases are TGTGCCAGCAGCTCCCTAGCGGGAATGGGCTTCTACGAGCAGTACTTC.